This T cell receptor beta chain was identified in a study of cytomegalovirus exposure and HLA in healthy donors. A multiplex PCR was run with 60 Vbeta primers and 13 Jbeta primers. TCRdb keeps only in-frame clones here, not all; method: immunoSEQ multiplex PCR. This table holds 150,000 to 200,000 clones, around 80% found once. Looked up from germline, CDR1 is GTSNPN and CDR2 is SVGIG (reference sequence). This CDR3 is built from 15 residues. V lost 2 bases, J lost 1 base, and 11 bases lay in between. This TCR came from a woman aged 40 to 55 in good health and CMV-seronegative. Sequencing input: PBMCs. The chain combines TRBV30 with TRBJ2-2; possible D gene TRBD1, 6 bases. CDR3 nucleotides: TGTGCCTGGAGTCTCCTGGACAGGAACACCGGGGAGCTGTTTTTT. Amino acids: CAWSLLDRNTGELFF.